This T cell receptor (beta chain) was captured in a study of T cell changes during pregnancy in multiple sclerosis. Trimming removed 0 bases from V and 7 bases from J; junction bases left unmatched: 7. The CDR3 has 14 amino acids. The germline CDR1 and CDR2 sequences are GTSNPN and SVGIG (reference sequence). Repertoires were generated with immunoSEQ multiplex PCR, while TCRdb's copy carries only in-frame clones and drops some. The sample holds some 94,000 clones, roughly 90% seen once. This sample comprised peripheral blood, obtained in the first trimester of pregnancy. This chain joins TRBV30 and TRBJ2-7, with 9 bases fitting TRBD2. The clonotype comes from a female donor with multiple sclerosis, enrolled in a pregnancy study. CDR3 sequence (DNA): TGTGCCTGGAGTGTACAGCCTCTAGCGGGGGAGCAGTACTTC. Protein: CAWSVQPLAGEQYF.